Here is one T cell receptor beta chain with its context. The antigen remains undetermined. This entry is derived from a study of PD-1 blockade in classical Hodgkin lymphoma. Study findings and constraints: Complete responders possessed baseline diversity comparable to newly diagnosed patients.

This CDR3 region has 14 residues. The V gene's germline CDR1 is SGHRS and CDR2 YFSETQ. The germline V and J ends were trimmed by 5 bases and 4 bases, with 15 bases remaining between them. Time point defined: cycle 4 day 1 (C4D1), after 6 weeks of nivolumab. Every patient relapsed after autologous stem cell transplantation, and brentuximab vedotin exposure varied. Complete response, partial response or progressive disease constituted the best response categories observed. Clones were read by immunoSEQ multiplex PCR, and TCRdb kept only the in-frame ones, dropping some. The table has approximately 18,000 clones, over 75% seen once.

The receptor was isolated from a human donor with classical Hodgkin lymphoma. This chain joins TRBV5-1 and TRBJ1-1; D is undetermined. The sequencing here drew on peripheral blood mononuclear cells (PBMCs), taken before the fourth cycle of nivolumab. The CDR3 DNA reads TGCGCCAGCAGGAGGGAGGCAGGATCCACTGAAGCTTTCTTT. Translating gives CASRREAGSTEAFF.